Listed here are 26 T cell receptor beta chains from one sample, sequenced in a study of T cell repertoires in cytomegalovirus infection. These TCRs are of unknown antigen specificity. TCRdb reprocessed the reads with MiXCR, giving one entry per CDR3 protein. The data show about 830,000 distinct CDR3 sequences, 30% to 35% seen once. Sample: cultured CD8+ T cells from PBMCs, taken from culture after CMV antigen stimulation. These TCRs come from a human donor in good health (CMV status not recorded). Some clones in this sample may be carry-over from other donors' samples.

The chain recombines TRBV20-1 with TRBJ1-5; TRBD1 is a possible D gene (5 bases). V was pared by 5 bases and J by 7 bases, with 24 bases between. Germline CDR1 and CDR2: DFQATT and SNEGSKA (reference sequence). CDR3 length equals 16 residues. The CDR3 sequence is CSAGDSQLRGVQPQHF. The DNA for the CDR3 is TGCAGTGCTGGGGACTCCCAACTAAGGGGAGTGCAGCCCCAGCATTTT.

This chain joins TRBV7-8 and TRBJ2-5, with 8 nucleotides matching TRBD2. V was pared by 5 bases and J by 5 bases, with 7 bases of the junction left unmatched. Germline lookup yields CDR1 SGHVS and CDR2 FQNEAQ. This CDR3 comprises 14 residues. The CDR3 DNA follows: TGTGCCAGCAGCCCCGGGGGGGGCAGGGAGACCCAGTACTTC. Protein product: CASSPGGGRETQYF.

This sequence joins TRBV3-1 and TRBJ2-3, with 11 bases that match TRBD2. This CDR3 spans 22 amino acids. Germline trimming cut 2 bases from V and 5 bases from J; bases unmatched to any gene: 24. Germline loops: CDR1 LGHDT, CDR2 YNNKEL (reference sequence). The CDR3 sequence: CASSQPKAEWASGGYREDTQYF. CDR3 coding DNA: TGTGCCAGCAGCCAACCCAAGGCGGAGTGGGCTAGCGGGGGGTACCGCGAAGATACGCAGTATTTT.

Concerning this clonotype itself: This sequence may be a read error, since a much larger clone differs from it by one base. CDR3 residues: CVSSPHPTGTEAFF. DNA of the CDR3: TGTGTCAGCAGCCCTCACCCAACGGGCACTGAAGCTTTCTTT. The chain joins TRBV7-8 to TRBJ1-1; D gene ambiguous. This CDR3 spans 14 amino acids. Germline CDR1 and CDR2: SGHVS and FQNEAQ.

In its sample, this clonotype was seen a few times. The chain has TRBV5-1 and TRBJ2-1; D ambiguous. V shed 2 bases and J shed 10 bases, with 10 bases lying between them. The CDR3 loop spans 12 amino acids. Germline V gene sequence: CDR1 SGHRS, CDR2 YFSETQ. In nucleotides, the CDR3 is TGCGCCAGCAGCTTCGGGCGAACGGAGCAGTTCTTC. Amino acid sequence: CASSFGRTEQFF.

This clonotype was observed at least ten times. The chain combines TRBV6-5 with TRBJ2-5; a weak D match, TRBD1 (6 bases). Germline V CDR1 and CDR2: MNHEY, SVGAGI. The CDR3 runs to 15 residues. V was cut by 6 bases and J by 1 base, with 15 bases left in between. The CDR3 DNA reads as TGTGCCAGCAGCTATACAGGGCCAGGCCAAGAGACCCAGTACTTC. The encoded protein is CASSYTGPGQETQYF.

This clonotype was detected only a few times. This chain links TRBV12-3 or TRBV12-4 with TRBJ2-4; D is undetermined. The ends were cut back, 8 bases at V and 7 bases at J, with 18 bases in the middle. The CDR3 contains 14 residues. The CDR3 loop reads CASLPSTQGNIQYF. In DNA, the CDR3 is TGTGCCAGCCTACCCTCTACCCAAGGGAACATTCAGTACTTC.

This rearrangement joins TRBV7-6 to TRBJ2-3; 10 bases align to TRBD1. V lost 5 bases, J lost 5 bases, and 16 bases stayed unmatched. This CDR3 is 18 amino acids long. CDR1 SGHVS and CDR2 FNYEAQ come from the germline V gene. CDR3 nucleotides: TGTGCCAGCAGCGTGGCACCCTTGGGACAGGGGCGAGGAGATACGCAGTATTTT. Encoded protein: CASSVAPLGQGRGDTQYF.

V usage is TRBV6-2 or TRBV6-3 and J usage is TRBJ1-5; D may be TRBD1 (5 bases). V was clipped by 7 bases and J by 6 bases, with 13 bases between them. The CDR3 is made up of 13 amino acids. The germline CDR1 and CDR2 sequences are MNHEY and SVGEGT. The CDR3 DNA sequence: TGTGCCAGCACCCTAGCGGGACTTCAGCCCCAGCATTTT. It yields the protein CASTLAGLQPQHF.

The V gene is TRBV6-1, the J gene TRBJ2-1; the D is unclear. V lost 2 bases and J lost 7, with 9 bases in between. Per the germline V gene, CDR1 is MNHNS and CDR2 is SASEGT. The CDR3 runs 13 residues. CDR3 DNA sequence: TGTGCCAGCAGTGAAATAGGTGGAAATGAGCAGTTCTTC. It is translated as CASSEIGGNEQFF.

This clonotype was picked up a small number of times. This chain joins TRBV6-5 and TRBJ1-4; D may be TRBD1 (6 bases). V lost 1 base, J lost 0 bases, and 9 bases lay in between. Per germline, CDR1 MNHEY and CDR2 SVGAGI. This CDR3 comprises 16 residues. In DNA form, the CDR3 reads TGTGCCAGCAGTTACTTGACAGGCGCAACTAATGAAAAACTGTTTTTT. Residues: CASSYLTGATNEKLFF.

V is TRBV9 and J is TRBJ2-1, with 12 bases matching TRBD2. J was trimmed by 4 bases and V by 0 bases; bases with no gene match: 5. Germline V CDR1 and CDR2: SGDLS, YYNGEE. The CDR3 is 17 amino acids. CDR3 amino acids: CASSVESSGGVYNEQFF. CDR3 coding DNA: TGTGCCAGCAGCGTAGAGTCTAGCGGGGGGGTTTACAATGAGCAGTTCTTC.

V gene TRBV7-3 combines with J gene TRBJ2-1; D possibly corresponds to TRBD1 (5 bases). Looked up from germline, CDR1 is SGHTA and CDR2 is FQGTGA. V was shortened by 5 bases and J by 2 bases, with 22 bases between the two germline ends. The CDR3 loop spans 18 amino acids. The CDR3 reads CASSPDTGSMGAYNEQFF. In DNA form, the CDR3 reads TGTGCCAGCAGCCCGGACACGGGTTCAATGGGTGCCTACAATGAGCAGTTCTTC.

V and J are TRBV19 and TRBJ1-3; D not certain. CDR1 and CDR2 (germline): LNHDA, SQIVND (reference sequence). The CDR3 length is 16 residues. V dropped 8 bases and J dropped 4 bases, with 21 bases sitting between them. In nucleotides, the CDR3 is TGTGCCAGTTACACTCCGGAATTGACCCAAGGAAACACCATATATTTT. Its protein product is CASYTPELTQGNTIYF.

As DNA, the CDR3 is TGTGCCAGCAGTTTAGCAACGGGGACTAGCACAGATACGCAGTATTTT. This codes for CASSLATGTSTDTQYF. The chain employs TRBV12-3 or TRBV12-4 and TRBJ2-3; D possibly corresponds to TRBD2 (6 bases). CDR3 length: 16 residues. V gave up 0 bases and J gave up 0 bases, with 10 bases separating them.

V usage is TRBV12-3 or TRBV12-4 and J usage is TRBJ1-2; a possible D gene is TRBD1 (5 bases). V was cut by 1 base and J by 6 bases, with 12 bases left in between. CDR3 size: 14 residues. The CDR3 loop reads CASSLVPGTNGYTF. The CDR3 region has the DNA TGTGCCAGCAGTTTAGTTCCCGGGACCAATGGCTACACCTTC.

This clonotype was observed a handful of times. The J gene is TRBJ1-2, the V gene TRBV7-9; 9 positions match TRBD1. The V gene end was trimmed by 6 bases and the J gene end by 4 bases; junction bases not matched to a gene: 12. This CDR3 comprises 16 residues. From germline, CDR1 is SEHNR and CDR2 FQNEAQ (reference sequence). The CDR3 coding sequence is TGTGCCAGCAGACCTCCTACAGGGGGCCAAATCTATGGCTACACCTTC. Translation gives CASRPPTGGQIYGYTF.

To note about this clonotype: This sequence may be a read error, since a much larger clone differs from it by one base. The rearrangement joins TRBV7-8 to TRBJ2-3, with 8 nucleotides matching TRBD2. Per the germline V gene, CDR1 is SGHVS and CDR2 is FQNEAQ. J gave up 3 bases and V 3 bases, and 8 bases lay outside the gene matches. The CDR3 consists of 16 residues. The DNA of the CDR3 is TGTGCCAGCAGCTTCAACGGGGGGGTCCTGACAGATACGCAGTATTTT. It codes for CASSFNGGVLTDTQYF.

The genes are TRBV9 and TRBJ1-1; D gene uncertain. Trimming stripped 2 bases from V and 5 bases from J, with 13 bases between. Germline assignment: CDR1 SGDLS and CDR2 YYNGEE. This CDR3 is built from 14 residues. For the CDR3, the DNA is TGTGCCAGCAGCGTGGGGATTTTGGCGACTGAAGCTTTCTTT. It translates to CASSVGILATEAFF.

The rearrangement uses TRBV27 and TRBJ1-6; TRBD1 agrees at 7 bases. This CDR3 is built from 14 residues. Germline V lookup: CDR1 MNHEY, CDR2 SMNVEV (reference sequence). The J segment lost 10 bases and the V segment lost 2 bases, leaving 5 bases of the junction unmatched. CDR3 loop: CASSLGDSGSPLHF. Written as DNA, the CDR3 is TGTGCCAGCAGTTTAGGGGACAGCGGGTCACCCCTCCACTTT.

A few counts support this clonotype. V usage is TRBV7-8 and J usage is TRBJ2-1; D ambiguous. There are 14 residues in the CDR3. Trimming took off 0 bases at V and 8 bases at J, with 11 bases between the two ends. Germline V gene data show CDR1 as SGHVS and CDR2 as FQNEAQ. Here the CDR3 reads CASSLAPAGYEQFF. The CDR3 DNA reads TGTGCCAGCAGCTTAGCGCCCGCCGGATATGAGCAGTTCTTC.

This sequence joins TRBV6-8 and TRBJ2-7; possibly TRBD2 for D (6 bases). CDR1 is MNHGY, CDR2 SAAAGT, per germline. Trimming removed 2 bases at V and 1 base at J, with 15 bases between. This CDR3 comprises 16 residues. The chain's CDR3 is CASSYGGGGGSYEQYV. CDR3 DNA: TGTGCCAGCAGTTACGGGGGAGGAGGCGGGTCCTACGAGCAGTACGTC.

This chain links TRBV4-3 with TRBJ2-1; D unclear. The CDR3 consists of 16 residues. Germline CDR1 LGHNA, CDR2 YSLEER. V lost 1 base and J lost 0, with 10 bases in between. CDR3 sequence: CASSQVLGRSYNEQFF. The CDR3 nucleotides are TGCGCCAGCAGCCAAGTCTTGGGTCGCTCCTACAATGAGCAGTTCTTC.

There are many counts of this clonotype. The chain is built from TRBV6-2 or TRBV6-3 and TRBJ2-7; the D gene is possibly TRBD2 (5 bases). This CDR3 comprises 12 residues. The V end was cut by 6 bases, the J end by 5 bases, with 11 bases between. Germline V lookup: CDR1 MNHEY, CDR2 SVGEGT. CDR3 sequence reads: CASSPYGNEQYV. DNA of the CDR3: TGTGCCAGCAGCCCCTACGGGAACGAGCAGTACGTC.

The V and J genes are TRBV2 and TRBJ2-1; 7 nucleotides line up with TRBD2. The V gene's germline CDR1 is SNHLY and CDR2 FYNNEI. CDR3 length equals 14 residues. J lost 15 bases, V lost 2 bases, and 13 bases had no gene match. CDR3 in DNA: TGTGCCAGCAGTGAATACCTGGGGGGGGGGTTTCGGTTCTTC. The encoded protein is CASSEYLGGGFRFF.

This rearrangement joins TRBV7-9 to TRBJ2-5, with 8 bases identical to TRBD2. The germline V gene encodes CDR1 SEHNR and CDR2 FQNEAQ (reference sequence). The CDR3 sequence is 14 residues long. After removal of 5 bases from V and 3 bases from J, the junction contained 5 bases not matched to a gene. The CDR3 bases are TGTGCCAGCAGCCGTCTCGGGGGGGAAGAGACCCAGTACTTC. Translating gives CASSRLGGEETQYF.